This is a list of T cell receptor beta chains from one sample in a study of cytomegalovirus exposure and HLA in healthy donors. TCRdb's table, derived via immunoSEQ multiplex PCR, lists solely in-frame clones and lacks some. The table shows 90,000 to 110,000 clones, with 70% to 90% occurring only once. Sequenced input: PBMCs. These TCRs come from a woman younger than 35 in good health and CMV-seropositive. The CDR3 runs from the conserved cysteine through the conserved F or W. A D gene is named only where the DNA matches it firmly. Clone size is not always given. Where it is, it says once, few, many or a class for expanded clones.

>TRBD2|TRBV9|.|TRBJ2-7
CASSVAPRELHEQYF
TGTGCCAGCAGCGTAGCTCCGCGGGAGCTCCACGAGCAGTACTTC
>.|TRBV14|.|TRBJ2-2
CASSPLIGELFF
TGTGCCAGCAGCCCTCTTATAGGGGAGCTGTTTTTT
>.|TRBV28|.|TRBJ1-2
CASNWGDGRYGYTF
TGTGCCAGCAATTGGGGGGACGGGAGGTATGGCTACACCTTC
>TRBD1|TRBV28|once|TRBJ2-5
CASSFQGARETQYF
TGTGCCAGCAGTTTTCAGGGGGCGCGGGAGACCCAGTACTTC
>TRBD2|TRBV6-5|.|TRBJ2-7
CASQYSGGYEQYF
TGTGCCAGCCAGTATAGCGGGGGGTACGAGCAGTACTTC
>TRBD1|TRBV5-4|.|TRBJ1-1
CASGRTGTGGIRDTEAFF
TGTGCCAGCGGTAGAACCGGGACAGGGGGTATCCGGGACACTGAAGCTTTCTTT
>TRBD1|TRBV19|.|TRBJ1-3
CASSTTPDRPEGNTIYF
TGTGCCAGTAGTACAACACCGGACAGGCCGGAGGGCAACACCATATATTTT
>TRBD1|TRBV7-8|.|TRBJ1-1
CASSLARDRGPEAFF
TGTGCCAGCAGCTTAGCCCGGGACAGGGGACCTGAAGCTTTCTTT
>TRBD2|TRBV4-1|once|TRBJ2-1
CASSHGTGTSGRGEQFF
TGCGCCAGCAGCCACGGAACCGGGACTAGCGGGAGGGGTGAGCAGTTCTTC
>TRBD2|TRBV14|.|TRBJ2-7
CASSPSSGSGYYEQYF
TGTGCCAGCAGCCCGAGTAGCGGGAGTGGTTACTACGAGCAGTACTTC
>.|TRBV5-5|.|TRBJ1-2
CASSSGVQGWYGYTF
TGTGCCAGCAGTTCGGGGGTTCAGGGCTGGTATGGCTACACCTTC
>.|TRBV5-5|.|TRBJ2-2
CASSHSDFNTGELFF
TGTGCCAGCAGCCATTCGGACTTTAACACCGGGGAGCTGTTTTTT
>.|TRBV9|.|TRBJ2-7
CASSPTITQGTLYEQYF
TGTGCCAGCAGCCCCACAATCACGCAGGGGACCCTCTACGAGCAGTACTTC
>TRBD2|TRBV11-3|few|TRBJ2-2
CASSLAEGLAGDSGELFF
TGTGCCAGCAGCTTAGCCGAGGGGCTAGCGGGGGATTCCGGGGAGCTGTTTTTT
>.|TRBV5-1|.|TRBJ2-1
CASGGSGISYNEQFF
TGCGCCAGCGGGGGGTCAGGGATCTCCTACAATGAGCAGTTCTTC
>TRBD1|TRBV2|.|TRBJ2-7
CARQTGGYEQYF
TGTGCCAGACAGACAGGGGGGTACGAGCAGTACTTC
>.|TRBV14|few|TRBJ2-7
CASSHSYEQYF
TGTGCCAGCAGCCACAGCTACGAGCAGTACTTC
>.|TRBV5-4|.|TRBJ1-6
CASSLGGIPSPLHF
TGTGCCAGCAGCTTGGGAGGCATCCCCTCACCCCTCCACTTT
>.|TRBV2|.|TRBJ1-2
CASSEARESRGYTF
TGTGCCAGCAGTGAAGCTCGGGAATCTCGGGGCTACACCTTC
>.|TRBV5-1|.|TRBJ1-2
CASSEDTYGYTF
TGCGCCAGCAGCGAGGACACCTATGGCTACACCTTC
>.|TRBV10-3|.|TRBJ2-3
CAISEMTASTDTQYF
TGTGCCATCAGTGAGATGACAGCTAGCACAGATACGCAGTATTTT
>.|TRBV11-2|.|TRBJ2-5
CASSLDLGMETQYF
TGTGCCAGCAGCTTAGACCTCGGGATGGAGACCCAGTACTTC
>TRBD1|TRBV18|.|TRBJ2-2
CASSRDRENTGELFF
TGTGCCAGCTCACGGGACAGGGAGAACACCGGGGAGCTGTTTTTT
>TRBD2|TRBV5-1|.|TRBJ2-1
CASRIGTSDNNEQFF
TGCGCCAGCAGGATCGGGACTAGCGATAACAATGAGCAGTTCTTC
>TRBD1|TRBV5-4|once|TRBJ2-1
CASSSQGGQGAVYNEQFF
TGTGCCAGCAGCTCCCAAGGGGGACAGGGGGCTGTTTACAATGAGCAGTTCTTC
>.|TRBV15|once|TRBJ2-7
CATSTGDTYEQYF
TGTGCCACCAGCACGGGGGATACCTACGAGCAGTACTTC
>.|TRBV12-1|.|TRBJ1-1
CASSPRQGAMNTEAFF
TGTGCCAGCAGCCCGCGACAGGGGGCAATGAACACTGAAGCTTTCTTT
>TRBD2|TRBV7-7|.|TRBJ2-3
CASSPSGRVDTQYF
TGTGCCAGCAGCCCTAGCGGGAGAGTAGATACGCAGTATTTT
>.|TRBV2|.|TRBJ2-5
CASSVMETQYF
TGTGCCAGCAGCGTTATGGAGACCCAGTACTTC
>.|TRBV6-5|.|TRBJ1-3
CASSQQAYSGNTIYF
TGTGCCAGCAGTCAACAGGCATACTCTGGAAACACCATATATTTT
>.|TRBV11-3|.|TRBJ2-1
CASSPGPKGNEQFF
TGTGCCAGCAGCCCAGGACCTAAGGGGAATGAGCAGTTCTTC
>.|TRBV18|.|TRBJ2-2
CASSPQTNTGELFF
TGTGCCAGCTCACCCCAGACGAACACCGGGGAGCTGTTTTTT
>.|TRBV11-3|.|TRBJ2-3
CASSFDVVAEYTDTQYF
TGTGCCAGCAGCTTTGACGTGGTGGCGGAATACACAGATACGCAGTATTTT
>.|TRBV7-9|.|TRBJ1-2
CASRVPGGYGYTF
TGTGCCAGCAGGGTCCCCGGCGGCTATGGCTACACCTTC
>.|TRBV4-2|.|TRBJ1-5
CASSPRSGGNQPQHF
TGTGCCAGCAGCCCCCGGTCGGGGGGCAATCAGCCCCAGCATTTT